One and the same sample provided the 16 T cell receptor beta chains below, sequenced in a study of lymphopenia after photon versus proton radiotherapy (dated by TCRdb to between 2018 and 2021). The library was prepared using the immunoSEQ multiplex PCR assay. TCRdb re-hosts the immuneACCESS table, in-frame sequences only. Its copies lack some clones; in the studies checked, an unresolved V gene accounts for under half of them, and the cause for the rest is not known. This sample gives approximately 23,000 clones in total; roughly 91% of them show up just once. The top ten clonotypes cover roughly 11% of the sample. The material sequenced was peripheral blood, taken from a patient treated with proton-based radiotherapy. These receptors came from a man older than 75 with esophageal cancer.

The rearrangement uses TRBV4-1 and TRBJ2-5; 9 nucleotides align to TRBD2. The CDR3 is 16 residues long. Germline V gene sequence: CDR1 MGHRA, CDR2 YSYEKL. Trimming removed 4 bases from V and 3 bases from J; junction bases left unmatched: 9. CDR3 sequence (DNA): TGCGCCAGCAGCCCCTACGGGACTAGCAACGAAGAGACCCAGTACTTC. Protein sequence: CASSPYGTSNEETQYF.

V is TRBV6-6 and J is TRBJ1-5, with D possibly matching TRBD1 (5 bases). Trimming shortened V by 0 bases and J by 15 bases, and 15 bases separated the two germline ends. CDR1 MNHNY and CDR2 SVGAGI come from the germline V gene (reference sequence). The CDR3 is 13 amino acids. The CDR3 is CASSYSQDKARHF. The CDR3 nucleotides read TGTGCCAGCAGTTACTCGCAGGACAAGGCACGGCATTTT.

This chain uses TRBV2 with TRBJ2-5, with TRBD2 as a possible D gene (6 bases). Per the germline V gene, CDR1 is SNHLY and CDR2 is FYNNEI. The CDR3 is 14 amino acids. Trimming took 8 bases from V and 5 from J, leaving 18 bases between them. The CDR3 region is CASGGWTTSETQYF. The CDR3, as DNA: TGTGCCAGCGGAGGTTGGACTACTTCGGAGACCCAGTACTTC.

The rearrangement joins TRBV9 to TRBJ2-2, with D possibly matching TRBD2 (6 bases). Trimming removed 2 bases from V and 2 bases from J, with 16 bases in between. Germline CDR1 SGDLS, CDR2 YYNGEE. This CDR3 region has 17 residues. CDR3 protein: CASSVLSGTANTGELFF. The DNA of the CDR3 is TGTGCCAGCAGCGTCCTCTCGGGGACTGCTAACACCGGGGAGCTGTTTTTT.

This sequence joins TRBV28 and TRBJ1-5, with a tentative D call TRBD1 (6 bases). The CDR3 spans 15 residues. V was shortened by 3 bases and J by 4 bases, with 13 bases between the two germline ends. Germline-derived CDR1 and CDR2 are MDHEN and SYDVKM. The CDR3 DNA sequence: TGTGCCAGCAGTTTTGGGGGGGCGCAGAATCAGCCCCAGCATTTT. This encodes CASSFGGAQNQPQHF.

The genes are TRBV7-6 and TRBJ2-5; no reliable D call. V was shortened by 3 bases and J by 1 base, with 6 bases between the two germline ends. CDR1 is SGHVS, CDR2 FNYEAQ, per germline. The CDR3 sequence is 13 residues long. The DNA for the CDR3 is TGTGCCAGCAGCTTTTCGGGCCAAGAGACCCAGTACTTC. Translating it yields CASSFSGQETQYF.

The chain carries TRBV7-2 and TRBJ2-1; 10 nucleotides align to TRBD2. CDR3 length: 18 amino acids. V dropped 1 base and J dropped 7; count of bases not matched to a gene: 13. Germline-derived CDR1 and CDR2 are SGHTA and FQGNSA. The CDR3 DNA reads as TGTGCCAGCAGCTTAGAGGCTAGCGGGAGCCTGGGGGGGAATGAGCAGTTCTTC. It is translated as CASSLEASGSLGGNEQFF.

This clone appeared once. The chain recombines TRBV25-1 with TRBJ1-5, with D possibly being TRBD1 (5 bases). With 6 bases removed from V and 5 bases from J, the gap between germline ends came to 11 bases. The CDR3 contains 13 residues. Germline values: CDR1 MGHDK, CDR2 SYGVNS. The chain's CDR3 is CASRGSGDQPQHF. The CDR3 nucleotides are TGTGCCAGCAGGGGGTCGGGGGATCAGCCCCAGCATTTT.

The V call is TRBV5-6, the J call TRBJ2-6, with D perhaps TRBD1 (5 bases). CDR3 size: 15 residues. Trimming cost V 2 bases and J 2 bases, with 8 bases left between them. Germline V gives CDR1 SGHDT, CDR2 YYEEEE. The CDR3 region is CASSFDSTGANVLTF. In DNA form, the CDR3 reads TGTGCCAGCAGCTTCGACAGCACTGGGGCCAACGTCCTGACTTTC.

V is TRBV7-9 and J is TRBJ2-3; D remains ambiguous. CDR3 length: 16 amino acids. Germline CDR1 is SEHNR and CDR2 is FQNEAQ (reference sequence). Trimming removed 1 base at V and 4 bases at J, with 15 bases between. CDR3 DNA: TGTGCCAGCAGCTTAGTTCGGGCGCCACTCTCAGATACGCAGTATTTT. Translation gives CASSLVRAPLSDTQYF.

The genes are TRBV18 and TRBJ2-7, with 8 bases aligning to TRBD2. The CDR3 contains 18 residues. V dropped 1 base and J dropped 6; count of bases not matched to a gene: 17. CDR1 and CDR2 (germline): KGHSH, LQKENI. The CDR3 protein is CASSPQPAVGAGGSEQYF. In DNA, the CDR3 is TGTGCCAGCTCACCACAGCCCGCGGTTGGGGCGGGAGGCTCCGAGCAGTACTTC. Drawing the rest from reference TRBV18 and TRBJ2-7, the complete variable domain is NAGVMQNPRHLVRRRGQEARLRCSPMKGHSHVYWYRQLPEEGLKFMVYLQKENIIDESGMPKERFSAEFPKEGPSILRIQQVVRGDSAAYFCASSPQPAVGAGGSEQYFGPGTRLTVT.

This chain joins TRBV7-9 and TRBJ2-7; possibly TRBD1 or TRBD2 for D (6 bases each). Per germline, CDR1 SEHNR and CDR2 FQNEAQ (reference sequence). The CDR3 loop spans 15 amino acids. With 5 bases removed from V and 6 bases from J, the gap between germline ends came to 20 bases. Here the CDR3 reads CASSLGRSGETEQYF. In nucleotides, the CDR3 is TGTGCCAGCAGCCTTGGGAGGTCAGGGGAGACCGAGCAGTACTTC.

As concerns this clone: Mismatch with germline at one junction end may stem from a read error. This rearrangement joins TRBV6-1 to TRBJ1-1; 7 nucleotides agree with TRBD1. CDR1 and CDR2 (germline): MNHNS, SASEGT. This CDR3 is built from 14 residues. In nucleotides, the CDR3 is TGTGTCAGCAGTGGAGCAAGGGGGCTCGCAGAAGCTTTCTTT. Protein: CVSSGARGLAEAFF.

The chain is built from TRBV11-2 and TRBJ1-5; 8 bases agree with TRBD1. This CDR3 contains 14 residues. Germline lookup yields CDR1 SGHAT and CDR2 FQNNGV. V shed 1 base and J 6 bases; nucleotides not matched to a gene: 2. The CDR3 loop is CASSLAGGVQPQHF. The CDR3 bases are TGTGCCAGCAGCTTAGCAGGGGGCGTTCAGCCCCAGCATTTT. The full variable domain, completed using reference TRBV11-2 and TRBJ1-5, is EAGVAQSPRYKIIEKRQSVAFWCNPISGHATLYWYQQILGQGPKLLIQFQNNGVVDDSQLPKDRFSAERLKGVDSTLKIQPAKLEDSAVYLCASSLAGGVQPQHFGDGTRLSIL.

The J gene is TRBJ1-3, the V gene TRBV19; TRBD1 agrees at 10 bases. This CDR3 region has 17 residues. Germline V lookup: CDR1 LNHDA, CDR2 SQIVND (reference sequence). V shed 5 bases and J 2 bases; nucleotides not matched to a gene: 9. The CDR3 reads CASSSIQTGGPGNTIYF. CDR3 DNA: TGTGCCAGTAGTTCAATTCAGACAGGGGGCCCTGGAAACACCATATATTTT.

This sequence joins TRBV5-1 and TRBJ2-5; 10 bases agree with TRBD2. V was clipped by 0 bases and J by 5 bases; unmatched bases: 7. The CDR3 runs 16 residues. Per the germline V gene, CDR1 is SGHRS and CDR2 is YFSETQ. CDR3 nucleotide sequence: TGCGCCAGCAGCTTGGTGGTAGCGGGGGGCCGGGAGACCCAGTACTTC. Amino acids: CASSLVVAGGRETQYF.